The count of the clone carrying this T cell receptor beta chain is one. The antigen is unknown. Although they were nominally healthy when sampled, donors likely had unrecorded immune exposures. The germline gives CDR1 SGHVS, CDR2 FNYEAQ. There are 11 residues in the CDR3. Trimming left V 3 bases short and J 4 bases short, with 3 bases between. The study ran its PCR with 60 Vbeta and 13 Jbeta primers. TCRdb's copy holds only in-frame clones and misses some; the assay was immunoSEQ multiplex PCR. The data hold roughly 89,000 clones, with approximately 72% observed a single time. This specimen belongs to a study of cytomegalovirus exposure and HLA in healthy donors. Study summary: Findings of an earlier analysis included more than 90 million unique TCR beta sequences from 190 million or so T cells. Study findings and constraints: 164 TCR beta chains were listed as cytomegalovirus-associated.

The sequenced material came from PBMCs. V usage is TRBV7-6 and J usage is TRBJ2-5; D is unclear. The sequence was obtained from a man aged 25-45 years in good health and CMV-seropositive. The CDR3 region has the DNA TGTGCCAGCAGCTTCTCAGAGACCCAGTACTTC. It yields the protein CASSFSETQYF. The whole variable domain, remainder taken from reference TRBV7-6 and TRBJ2-5, is GAGVSQSPRYKVTKRGQDVALRCDPISGHVSLYWYRQALGQGPEFLTYFNYEAQQDKSGLPNDRFSAERPEGSISTLTIQRTEQRDSAMYRCASSFSETQYFGPGTRLLVL.